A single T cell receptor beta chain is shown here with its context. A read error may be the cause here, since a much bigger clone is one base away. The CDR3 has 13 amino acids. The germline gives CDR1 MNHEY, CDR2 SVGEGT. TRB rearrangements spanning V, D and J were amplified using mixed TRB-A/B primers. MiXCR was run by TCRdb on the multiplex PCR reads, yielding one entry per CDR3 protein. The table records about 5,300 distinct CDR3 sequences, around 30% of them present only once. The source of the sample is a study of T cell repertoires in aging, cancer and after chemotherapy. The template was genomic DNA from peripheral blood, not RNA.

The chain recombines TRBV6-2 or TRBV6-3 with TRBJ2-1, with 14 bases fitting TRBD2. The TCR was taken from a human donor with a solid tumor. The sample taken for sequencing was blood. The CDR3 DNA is TGTGCCAGCAGTCCGCCGGCGACTAGCGGGAGGGGGTTC. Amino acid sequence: CASSPPATSGRGF.